The rows below give T cell receptor beta chains drawn from one sample of a study of cytomegalovirus exposure and HLA in healthy donors. The method was immunoSEQ multiplex PCR; TCRdb's version includes in-frame clones alone and lacks a portion of them. The sample consists of over 200,000 clones, about 90% of them appearing once. Material for sequencing was PBMCs. The receptor source for this set is a woman in her 30s in good health and CMV-seronegative. Each CDR3 is given with its conserved first and last residue. The D gene is left open where the match is weak. Only part of the rows carry a size: once, few, many, or a class if the clone is expanded.

abundance: .; j_gene: TRBJ1-5; d_gene: .; v_gene: TRBV4-3; CDR3nt: TGCGCCAGCAGCCAAAACGCTATTCAGCCCCAGCATTTT; CDR3aa: CASSQNAIQPQHF
abundance: .; j_gene: TRBJ2-3; d_gene: .; v_gene: TRBV7-8; CDR3nt: TGTGCCAGCAGCTTATCCGACCCTTTAGATACGCAGTATTTT; CDR3aa: CASSLSDPLDTQYF
abundance: .; j_gene: TRBJ2-1; d_gene: TRBD1; v_gene: TRBV29-1; CDR3nt: TGCAGCGCAGGGGGAAATGAGCAGTTCTTC; CDR3aa: CSAGGNEQFF
abundance: few; j_gene: TRBJ1-2; d_gene: .; v_gene: TRBV5-6; CDR3nt: TGTGCCAGCAGCTCGGCAGGGAGGGAATTGGATAACTATGGCTACACCTTC; CDR3aa: CASSSAGRELDNYGYTF
abundance: .; j_gene: TRBJ2-7; d_gene: .; v_gene: TRBV27; CDR3nt: TGTGCCAGCAGTTTAGGGGGCACCCCCTACGAGCAGTACTTC; CDR3aa: CASSLGGTPYEQYF
abundance: .; j_gene: TRBJ1-1; d_gene: .; v_gene: TRBV27; CDR3nt: TGTGCCAGCAGTTTGAACGCACACATGAACACTGAAGCTTTCTTT; CDR3aa: CASSLNAHMNTEAFF
abundance: .; j_gene: TRBJ2-1; d_gene: .; v_gene: TRBV6-5; CDR3nt: TGTGCCAGCAGTTACTCGACGACCTCGGATGAGCAGTTCTTC; CDR3aa: CASSYSTTSDEQFF
abundance: .; j_gene: TRBJ2-7; d_gene: TRBD2; v_gene: TRBV5-6; CDR3nt: TGTGCCAGCAGCCGGACTAGCGGGCCGAGCTCCTACGAGCAGTACTTC; CDR3aa: CASSRTSGPSSYEQYF
abundance: .; j_gene: TRBJ2-7; d_gene: .; v_gene: TRBV11-2; CDR3nt: TGTGCCAGCAGCTTAGAAATTCGCAAAGTACCCGGGGTCTCCTCCTACGAGCAGTACTTC; CDR3aa: CASSLEIRKVPGVSSYEQYF
abundance: .; j_gene: TRBJ2-7; d_gene: .; v_gene: TRBV11-2; CDR3nt: TGTGCCAGCAGCACCAGTACTTTCTACGAGCAGTACTTC; CDR3aa: CASSTSTFYEQYF
abundance: .; j_gene: TRBJ2-5; d_gene: .; v_gene: TRBV27; CDR3nt: TGTGCCAGAACCCCCAAGCGGGCCAACCAAGAGACCCAGTACTTC; CDR3aa: CARTPKRANQETQYF
abundance: .; j_gene: TRBJ2-5; d_gene: .; v_gene: TRBV5-1; CDR3nt: TGCGCCAGCAGCTTGGAGGCAGGGTACCAAGAGACCCAGTACTTC; CDR3aa: CASSLEAGYQETQYF
abundance: .; j_gene: TRBJ2-5; d_gene: .; v_gene: TRBV21-1; CDR3nt: TGTGCCAGCAGCAGGAAAACCCAGTACTTC; CDR3aa: CASSRKTQYF
abundance: .; j_gene: TRBJ1-1; d_gene: .; v_gene: TRBV6-1; CDR3nt: TGTGCCAGCAGTCCCACGGGGAACACTGAAGCTTTCTTT; CDR3aa: CASSPTGNTEAFF
abundance: .; j_gene: TRBJ2-5; d_gene: .; v_gene: TRBV9; CDR3nt: TGTGCCAGCAGCGGCCAAGAGACCCAGTACTTC; CDR3aa: CASSGQETQYF
abundance: .; j_gene: TRBJ2-2; d_gene: TRBD2; v_gene: TRBV6-4; CDR3nt: TGTGCCAGCAGAGGGACTAGAGACACCGGGGAGCTGTTTTTT; CDR3aa: CASRGTRDTGELFF
abundance: .; j_gene: TRBJ1-2; d_gene: .; v_gene: TRBV19; CDR3nt: TGTGCCAGTAGTATCGGGGAATATGGCTACACCTTC; CDR3aa: CASSIGEYGYTF
abundance: once; j_gene: TRBJ2-7; d_gene: TRBD1; v_gene: TRBV10-3; CDR3nt: TGTGCCATCAGTGTAGAGGGGGCAGGCGAGCAGTACTTC; CDR3aa: CAISVEGAGEQYF
abundance: .; j_gene: TRBJ2-3; d_gene: .; v_gene: TRBV11-2; CDR3nt: TGTGCCAGCAGCTTTTGGACGGATAGCACAGATACGCAGTATTTT; CDR3aa: CASSFWTDSTDTQYF
abundance: .; j_gene: TRBJ2-7; d_gene: TRBD2; v_gene: TRBV10-3; CDR3nt: TGTGCCATCAGTGAGATCGAGTTCGCACAGGGGACTAGCGGGACCTACGAGCAGTACTTC; CDR3aa: CAISEIEFAQGTSGTYEQYF
abundance: few; j_gene: TRBJ2-7; d_gene: .; v_gene: TRBV6-1; CDR3nt: TGTGCCAGCATCCCCGAACCAAGGAGCTCCTACGAGCAGTACTTC; CDR3aa: CASIPEPRSSYEQYF
abundance: many; j_gene: TRBJ2-3; d_gene: .; v_gene: TRBV25-1; CDR3nt: TGTGCCAGCAGTGGAATGGGCACAGATACGCAGTATTTT; CDR3aa: CASSGMGTDTQYF
abundance: .; j_gene: TRBJ2-7; d_gene: .; v_gene: TRBV7-2; CDR3nt: TGTGCCAGCAGCTTAGCGCTCGGACTAAACGGCTACGAGCAGTACTTC; CDR3aa: CASSLALGLNGYEQYF
abundance: .; j_gene: TRBJ2-1; d_gene: .; v_gene: TRBV5-1; CDR3nt: TGCGCCAGCAGCTTTGAAGGACGACCATACAATGAGCAGTTCTTC; CDR3aa: CASSFEGRPYNEQFF
abundance: .; j_gene: TRBJ2-7; d_gene: TRBD1; v_gene: TRBV28; CDR3nt: TGTGCCAGCACCCAACCCCTGGACAGGCACGAGCAGTACTTC; CDR3aa: CASTQPLDRHEQYF
abundance: .; j_gene: TRBJ1-5; d_gene: .; v_gene: TRBV29-1; CDR3nt: TGCAGCGTTCATACGGGACTGACCAATCAGCCCCAGCATTTT; CDR3aa: CSVHTGLTNQPQHF
abundance: once; j_gene: TRBJ1-5; d_gene: .; v_gene: TRBV27; CDR3nt: TGTGCCAGCAGTTTCGTAGGAAACAATCAGCCCCAGCATTTT; CDR3aa: CASSFVGNNQPQHF
abundance: .; j_gene: TRBJ2-3; d_gene: TRBD2; v_gene: TRBV7-3; CDR3nt: TGTGCCAGCAGCTTACCGGGAGGAGTCACAGATACGCAGTATTTT; CDR3aa: CASSLPGGVTDTQYF
abundance: .; j_gene: TRBJ1-1; d_gene: TRBD1; v_gene: TRBV5-6; CDR3nt: TGTGCCAGCAGCTTGGCCAGGGACAGGGGCTCAATGAACACTGAAGCTTTCTTT; CDR3aa: CASSLARDRGSMNTEAFF
abundance: .; j_gene: TRBJ2-5; d_gene: TRBD2; v_gene: TRBV5-6; CDR3nt: TGTGCCAGCAGCTTGGGACTAGCGGCAACCGGAGAGACCCAGTACTTC; CDR3aa: CASSLGLAATGETQYF
abundance: .; j_gene: TRBJ2-3; d_gene: .; v_gene: TRBV4-2; CDR3nt: TGTGCCAGCAGGTCGGGAGCTGAAGATACGCAGTATTTT; CDR3aa: CASRSGAEDTQYF
abundance: once; j_gene: TRBJ2-7; d_gene: TRBD1; v_gene: TRBV11-2; CDR3nt: TGTGCCAGCAGCTCGACCGGGACAGGGGGTCTCGAGCAGTACTTC; CDR3aa: CASSSTGTGGLEQYF
abundance: .; j_gene: TRBJ2-7; d_gene: TRBD2; v_gene: TRBV18; CDR3nt: TGTGCCAGCTCACCAGCAGCGGGAGGATTCTACGAGCAGTACTTC; CDR3aa: CASSPAAGGFYEQYF
abundance: once; j_gene: TRBJ1-2; d_gene: TRBD1; v_gene: TRBV6-1; CDR3nt: TGTGCCAGCAACACCCCGGGACAGGGGTTGGTCGGCTACACCTTC; CDR3aa: CASNTPGQGLVGYTF
abundance: once; j_gene: TRBJ2-5; d_gene: .; v_gene: TRBV7-3; CDR3nt: TGTGCCAGCAGCCCCGGTAGCGGATTTCAAGAGACCCAGTACTTC; CDR3aa: CASSPGSGFQETQYF
abundance: .; j_gene: TRBJ1-2; d_gene: .; v_gene: TRBV10-2; CDR3nt: TGCGCCAGCAGTGATCGGGACGGACCCCCAATAGATGGCTACACCTTC; CDR3aa: CASSDRDGPPIDGYTF
abundance: once; j_gene: TRBJ2-3; d_gene: .; v_gene: TRBV9; CDR3nt: TGTGCCAGCAGGGGACTCAACACAGATACGCAGTATTTT; CDR3aa: CASRGLNTDTQYF
abundance: .; j_gene: TRBJ2-6; d_gene: .; v_gene: TRBV28; CDR3nt: TGTGCCAGCAGTTTCCACCGCTCTGGGGCCAACGTCCTGACTTTC; CDR3aa: CASSFHRSGANVLTF
abundance: .; j_gene: TRBJ1-1; d_gene: .; v_gene: TRBV27; CDR3nt: TGTGCCAGTACAGGGTCAGGGTTCACTGAAGCTTTCTTT; CDR3aa: CASTGSGFTEAFF
abundance: once; j_gene: TRBJ2-1; d_gene: .; v_gene: TRBV15; CDR3nt: TGTGCCACCAGCAGATATCGGTACAATGAGCAGTTCTTC; CDR3aa: CATSRYRYNEQFF
abundance: .; j_gene: TRBJ1-1; d_gene: .; v_gene: TRBV21-1; CDR3nt: TGTGCCAGCAGCCTCCCTTTTGGGGCGGGACGGCGCTTCACTGAAGCTTTCTTT; CDR3aa: CASSLPFGAGRRFTEAFF
abundance: once; j_gene: TRBJ1-5; d_gene: .; v_gene: TRBV19; CDR3nt: TGTGCCAGTAGTATAGAAGGGGCTGGGCAGCCCCAGCATTTT; CDR3aa: CASSIEGAGQPQHF
abundance: .; j_gene: TRBJ2-7; d_gene: .; v_gene: TRBV5-1; CDR3nt: TGCGCCAGCAGCGGATCAGGGAGCTCCTACGAGCAGTACTTC; CDR3aa: CASSGSGSSYEQYF
abundance: .; j_gene: TRBJ2-3; d_gene: .; v_gene: TRBV5-1; CDR3nt: TGCGCCAGCAGGTCCGGGGATTTGGGCACAGATACGCAGTATTTT; CDR3aa: CASRSGDLGTDTQYF
abundance: once; j_gene: TRBJ2-7; d_gene: .; v_gene: TRBV2; CDR3nt: TGTGCCAGCAGTAGTAGCGTCACCTACGAGCAGTACTTC; CDR3aa: CASSSSVTYEQYF
abundance: .; j_gene: TRBJ2-2; d_gene: TRBD1; v_gene: TRBV5-1; CDR3nt: TGCGCCAGCGGACTACAGGGGGTAGCCGGGGAGCTGTTTTTT; CDR3aa: CASGLQGVAGELFF
abundance: once; j_gene: TRBJ2-3; d_gene: TRBD1; v_gene: TRBV11-2; CDR3nt: TGTGCCAGCAGCTTGGGACAGACCACAGATACGCAGTATTTT; CDR3aa: CASSLGQTTDTQYF